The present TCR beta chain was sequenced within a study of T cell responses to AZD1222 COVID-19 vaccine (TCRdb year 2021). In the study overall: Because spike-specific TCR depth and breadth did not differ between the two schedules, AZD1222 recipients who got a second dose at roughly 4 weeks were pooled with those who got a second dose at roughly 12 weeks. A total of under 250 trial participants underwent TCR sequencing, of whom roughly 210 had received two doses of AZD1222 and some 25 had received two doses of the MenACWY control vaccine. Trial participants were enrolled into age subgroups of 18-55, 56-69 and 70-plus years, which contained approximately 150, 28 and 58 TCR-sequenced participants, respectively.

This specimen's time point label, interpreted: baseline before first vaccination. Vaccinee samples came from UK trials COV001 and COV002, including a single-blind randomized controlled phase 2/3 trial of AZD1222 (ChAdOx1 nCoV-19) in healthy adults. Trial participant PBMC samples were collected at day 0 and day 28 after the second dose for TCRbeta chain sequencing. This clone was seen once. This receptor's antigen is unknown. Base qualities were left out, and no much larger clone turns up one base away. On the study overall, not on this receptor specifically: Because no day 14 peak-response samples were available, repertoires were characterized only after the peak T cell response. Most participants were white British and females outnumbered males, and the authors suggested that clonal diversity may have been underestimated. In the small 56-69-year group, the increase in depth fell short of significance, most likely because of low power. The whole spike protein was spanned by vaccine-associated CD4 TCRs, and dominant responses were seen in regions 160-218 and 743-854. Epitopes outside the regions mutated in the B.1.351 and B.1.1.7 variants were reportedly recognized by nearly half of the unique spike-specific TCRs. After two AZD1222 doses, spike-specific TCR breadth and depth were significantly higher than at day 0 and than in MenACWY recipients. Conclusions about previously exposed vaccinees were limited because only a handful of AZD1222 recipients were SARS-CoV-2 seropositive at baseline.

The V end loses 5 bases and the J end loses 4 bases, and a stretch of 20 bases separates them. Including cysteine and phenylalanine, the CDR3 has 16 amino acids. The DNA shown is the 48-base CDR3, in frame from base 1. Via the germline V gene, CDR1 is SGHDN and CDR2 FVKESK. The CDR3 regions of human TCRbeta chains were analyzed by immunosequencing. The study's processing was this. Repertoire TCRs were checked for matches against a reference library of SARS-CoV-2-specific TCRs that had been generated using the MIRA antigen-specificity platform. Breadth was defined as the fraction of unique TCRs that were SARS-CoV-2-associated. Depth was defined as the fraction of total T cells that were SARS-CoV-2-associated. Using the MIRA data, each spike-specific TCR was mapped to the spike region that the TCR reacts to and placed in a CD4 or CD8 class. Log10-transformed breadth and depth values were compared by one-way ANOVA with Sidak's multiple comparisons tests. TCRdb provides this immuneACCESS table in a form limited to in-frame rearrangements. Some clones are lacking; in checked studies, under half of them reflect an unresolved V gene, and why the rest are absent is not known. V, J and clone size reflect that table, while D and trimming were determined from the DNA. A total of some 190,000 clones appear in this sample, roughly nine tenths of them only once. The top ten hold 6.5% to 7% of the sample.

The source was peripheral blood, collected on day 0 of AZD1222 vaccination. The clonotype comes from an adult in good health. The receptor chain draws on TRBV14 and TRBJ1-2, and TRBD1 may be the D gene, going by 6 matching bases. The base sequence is TGTGCCAGCAGCTATTGGGGGCGATCGAACTTCTATGGCTACACCTTC. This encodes CASSYWGRSNFYGYTF.